This T cell receptor beta chain was found in a study of blood T cell repertoires in COVID-19. About the research overall: PBMCs, B-cell-depleted T cells, or T cells provided the cDNA or gDNA that made up the material.

Measured with immunoSEQ multiplex PCR; TCRdb has only the in-frame clones, and not every one. The sample has about 220,000 clones, 82% seen once. Participants reported their clinical history, and cohort assignment relied on those reports. This clone showed up just once. V was clipped by 8 bases and J by 3 bases, with 8 bases between them. The germline gives CDR1 WNHNN, CDR2 SYGVQD (reference sequence). CDR3 length equals 11 residues. The chain carries TRBV10-1 and TRBJ2-7, with D perhaps matching TRBD1 (6 bases). The sequenced material came from PBMCs or T cells enriched from blood (not recorded which). The receptor was isolated from a woman aged 60-75 years who had recovered from COVID-19. The CDR3 reads CASGTSYEQYF. DNA for the CDR3: TGCGCCAGCGGGACAAGCTACGAGCAGTACTTC.